This is a list of T cell receptor beta chains from one sample in a study of monozygotic twins with inflammatory bowel disease. TCRdb reprocessed the 5' RACE reads and keeps a single row for each CDR3 protein, giving no DNA. This sample lists fewer than 550,000 distinct CDR3 sequences; its ten largest clones have 2.4%. The material sequenced was blood. The receptor source for this set is a human donor with ulcerative colitis or Crohn's disease, or a healthy co-twin of an affected twin (not recorded which). Each CDR3 is given with its conserved first and last residue.

cdr3_aa	j_call	v_call
CASSLNPTYEQYF	TRBJ2-7	TRBV7-3
CASSSTPGLLRITNEQFF	TRBJ2-1	TRBV5-1
CASSQGLAGSGQEQFF	TRBJ2-1	TRBV7-6
CASSLDRARGYTF	TRBJ1-2	TRBV7-2
CASSEGLAEQYF	TRBJ2-7	TRBV6-1
CATSKQGANQPQHF	TRBJ1-5	TRBV15
CASSPDSGGETQYF	TRBJ2-5	TRBV12-3/TRBV12-4
CASSVPTVLAGENNEQFF	TRBJ2-1	TRBV9
CAWNRAGEAFF	TRBJ1-1	TRBV30
CSAGQYNEKLFF	TRBJ1-4	TRBV20-1
CASSPLRTSSSYEQYF	TRBJ2-7	TRBV18
CSARDSGSYEQYF	TRBJ2-7	TRBV20-1
CASRLDRENSPLHF	TRBJ1-6	TRBV25-1
CASSPPGAEAFF	TRBJ1-1	TRBV7-9
CASSFTGGGKNIQYF	TRBJ2-4	TRBV7-8
CASSVGLANEQFF	TRBJ2-1	TRBV5-1
CASSSRQSQETQYF	TRBJ2-5	TRBV12-3/TRBV12-4
CASSNGLAGVNEQFF	TRBJ2-1	TRBV12-3/TRBV12-4
CASSLIVGYGQQETQYF	TRBJ2-5	TRBV5-6
CASSLDLRGKSYEQYF	TRBJ2-7	TRBV5-1
CASSLTSGGAETQYF	TRBJ2-5	TRBV7-2
CASSPGVNEKLFF	TRBJ1-4	TRBV18
CASRATSGGGSDTQYF	TRBJ2-3	TRBV2
CSARSGTNQPQHF	TRBJ1-5	TRBV20-1
CASSLSRGANEQFF	TRBJ2-1	TRBV7-3
CASSLPGQGYEQYF	TRBJ2-7	TRBV7-9
CASSRRDPGNTIYF	TRBJ1-3	TRBV5-5
CASSLEAGSTDTQYF	TRBJ2-3	TRBV5-5
CASSLIERGEAFF	TRBJ1-1	TRBV5-1
CASSAGGNQPQHF	TRBJ1-5	TRBV7-9
CATSRDSPGPYNEQFF	TRBJ2-1	TRBV15
CASSLEAGALNYGYTF	TRBJ1-2	TRBV7-2
CASSEDRGSETQYF	TRBJ2-5	TRBV2
CSASVSGKETQYF	TRBJ2-5	TRBV20-1